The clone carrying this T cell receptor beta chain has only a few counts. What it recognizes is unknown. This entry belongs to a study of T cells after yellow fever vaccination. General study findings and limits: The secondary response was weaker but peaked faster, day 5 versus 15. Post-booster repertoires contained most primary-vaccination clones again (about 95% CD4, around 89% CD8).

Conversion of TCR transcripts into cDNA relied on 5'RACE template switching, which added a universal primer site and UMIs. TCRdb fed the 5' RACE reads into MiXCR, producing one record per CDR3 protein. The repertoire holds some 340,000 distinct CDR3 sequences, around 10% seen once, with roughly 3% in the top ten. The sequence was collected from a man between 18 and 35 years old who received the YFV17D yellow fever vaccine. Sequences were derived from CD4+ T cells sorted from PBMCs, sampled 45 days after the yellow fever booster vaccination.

CDR3 loop: CASSTLAGSTDTQYF. In DNA form, the CDR3 reads TGCGCCAGCAGCACCCTAGCGGGCAGCACAGATACGCAGTATTTT. The chain combines TRBV4-3 with TRBJ2-3; TRBD2 matches at 8 bases. Unmatched junction bases numbered 4, after V lost 5 bases and J lost 0 bases. Germline-derived CDR1 and CDR2 are LGHNA and YSLEER. The CDR3 spans 15 residues.